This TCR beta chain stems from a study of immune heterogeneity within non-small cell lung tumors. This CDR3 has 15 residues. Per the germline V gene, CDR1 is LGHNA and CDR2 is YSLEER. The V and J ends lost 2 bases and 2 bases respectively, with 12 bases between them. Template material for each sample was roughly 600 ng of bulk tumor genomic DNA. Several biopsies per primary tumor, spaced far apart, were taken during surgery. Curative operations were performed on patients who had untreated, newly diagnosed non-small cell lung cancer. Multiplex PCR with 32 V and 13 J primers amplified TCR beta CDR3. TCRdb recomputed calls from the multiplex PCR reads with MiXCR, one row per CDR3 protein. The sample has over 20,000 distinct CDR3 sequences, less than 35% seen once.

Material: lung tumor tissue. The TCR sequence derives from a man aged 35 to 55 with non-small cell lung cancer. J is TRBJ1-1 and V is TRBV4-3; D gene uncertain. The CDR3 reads CASSQNWGSNTEAFF. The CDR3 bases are TGCGCCAGCAGCCAAAATTGGGGTAGTAACACTGAAGCTTTCTTT.